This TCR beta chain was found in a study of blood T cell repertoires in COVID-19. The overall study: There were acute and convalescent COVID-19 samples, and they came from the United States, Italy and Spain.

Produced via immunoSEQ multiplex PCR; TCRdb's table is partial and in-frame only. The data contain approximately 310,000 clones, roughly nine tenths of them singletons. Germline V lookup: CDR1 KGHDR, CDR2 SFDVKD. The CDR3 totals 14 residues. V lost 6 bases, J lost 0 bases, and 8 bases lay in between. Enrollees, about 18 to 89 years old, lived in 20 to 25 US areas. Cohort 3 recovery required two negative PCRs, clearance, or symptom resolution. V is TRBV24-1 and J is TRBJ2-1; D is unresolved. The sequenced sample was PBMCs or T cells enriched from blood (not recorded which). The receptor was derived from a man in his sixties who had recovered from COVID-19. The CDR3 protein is CATSNLSSYNEQFF. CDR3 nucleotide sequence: TGTGCCACCAGTAACCTCAGCTCCTACAATGAGCAGTTCTTC.